This TCR beta chain stems from a study of graft-versus-host responses after intestinal transplantation. Generated by immunoSEQ multiplex PCR, the TCRdb table keeps only in-frame clones and is missing some. The sample records some 15,000 clones, around three quarters being singletons. Points on this clone: Its antigen is not known.

The study, taken as a whole, reports: GvH clones detected in recipient marrow included some appearing first in ileum or blood.

The V gene's germline CDR1 is KGHSH and CDR2 LQKENI. The V gene lost 6 bases and the J gene lost 1 base, with 8 bases spanning the gap. The CDR3 covers 13 residues. Intraepithelial and lamina propria lymphocytes were isolated from graft specimens. This TCR was recovered from a human patient who received an intestinal transplant, so some T cells may come from the graft donor. Specimen: ileum tissue, collected roughly 490 days after intestinal transplant. The genes are TRBV18 and TRBJ2-3, with a possible D match to TRBD1 (5 bases). The CDR3 nucleotides are TGTGCCAGCTCGTCAGGGCGCACAGATACGCAGTATTTT. Translated: CASSSGRTDTQYF.